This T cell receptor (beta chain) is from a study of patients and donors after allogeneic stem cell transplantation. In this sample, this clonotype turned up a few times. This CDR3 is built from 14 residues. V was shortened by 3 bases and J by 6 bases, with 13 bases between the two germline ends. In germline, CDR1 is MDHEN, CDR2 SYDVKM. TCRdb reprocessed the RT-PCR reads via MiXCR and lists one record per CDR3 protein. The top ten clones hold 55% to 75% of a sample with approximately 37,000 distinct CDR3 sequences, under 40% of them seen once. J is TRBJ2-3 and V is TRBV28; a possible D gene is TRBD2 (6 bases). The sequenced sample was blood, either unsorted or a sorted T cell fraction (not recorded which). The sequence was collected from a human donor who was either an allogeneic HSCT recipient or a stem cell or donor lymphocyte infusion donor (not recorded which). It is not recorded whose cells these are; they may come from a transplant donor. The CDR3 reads CASSFDGSGDTQYF. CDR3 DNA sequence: TGTGCCAGCAGTTTTGACGGGAGCGGGGATACGCAGTATTTT.